This T cell receptor beta chain was profiled in a study of cytomegalovirus exposure and HLA in healthy donors. Study findings and constraints: The study listed under 200 cytomegalovirus-associated TCR beta chains. Rarity marked most TCR sequences, yet some public TCRs occurred in many donors.

A word on this clone: Its antigen is not identified.

The CDR3 is 15 residues long. The J segment lost 2 bases and the V segment lost 4 bases, leaving 7 bases of the junction unmatched. CDR1 and CDR2 (germline): SGHRS, YFSETQ. The data were produced by immunoSEQ multiplex PCR, yet TCRdb's version contains in-frame clones alone and is incomplete. The sample records about 170,000 clones, 75% to 90% being singletons. Sequenced material: PBMCs. The chain is built from TRBV5-1 and TRBJ2-7, with 9 bases fitting TRBD1. This clonotype originated in a woman under 30 in good health and CMV-seronegative. CDR3 sequence: CASSPGTGSPYEQYF. The CDR3 DNA reads as TGCGCCAGCAGCCCCGGGACAGGGTCGCCCTACGAGCAGTACTTC.